The rows below give T cell receptor beta chains drawn from one sample of a study of blood T cell repertoires in COVID-19. Clones were sequenced by immunoSEQ multiplex PCR, and TCRdb holds only the in-frame ones, with some missing. The table shows around 95,000 clones, with 90% occurring only once. The sequencing sample was made of peripheral blood. These receptors were taken from a man aged 50 to 59 with acute or convalescent COVID-19. The CDR3 runs from the conserved cysteine through the conserved F or W. D genes are given only for firm matches. The listing skips clone size in some rows; elsewhere it reads once, few, many or a size class.

TRBJ2-5,TRBD1,NA,TRBV7-9,TGTGCCAGCAGCGCGGACAGGGTGGAGACCCAGTACTTC,CASSADRVETQYF
TRBJ2-7,TRBD2,NA,TRBV10-3,TGTGCCATCGGACTAGCGGGAGGCGAGCAGTACTTC,CAIGLAGGEQYF
TRBJ1-3,NA,NA,TRBV9,TGTGCCAGCAGCGCCTATCCTGGAAACACCATATATTTT,CASSAYPGNTIYF
TRBJ2-2,TRBD1,NA,TRBV24-1,TGTGCCACCAGTGATTTACGACAGGGGAACACCGGGGAGCTGTTTTTT,CATSDLRQGNTGELFF
TRBJ2-1,NA,NA,TRBV7-2,TGTGCCAGCAGCTTGCGCGGGACGAGCTCCTACAATGAGCAGTTCTTC,CASSLRGTSSYNEQFF
TRBJ2-5,TRBD2,NA,TRBV7-9,TGTGCCAGCAGCGCAGGGACTAGCGGGAGGTACCAAGAGACCCAGTACTTC,CASSAGTSGRYQETQYF
TRBJ2-1,NA,NA,TRBV5-1,TGCGCCAGCAGCTTGGCCCAGGGGAGGGTTGAGCAGTTCTTC,CASSLAQGRVEQFF
TRBJ1-2,NA,many,TRBV6-5,TGTGCCAGCAGGGAGGAAGGGAACAACTATGGCTACACCTTC,CASREEGNNYGYTF
TRBJ1-2,TRBD1,few,TRBV4-2,TGTGCCAGCAGCCAAGACGCAGGGGGATACTATGGCTACACCTTC,CASSQDAGGYYGYTF
TRBJ2-1,TRBD2,NA,TRBV19,TGTGCCAGTAGTATAGCCCTAGCGGGAGGCAATGAGCAGTTCTTC,CASSIALAGGNEQFF
TRBJ2-7,TRBD2,NA,TRBV30,TGTGCCTGGAGAAAGAGCGGGAGCGATGTATACGAGCAGTACTTC,CAWRKSGSDVYEQYF
TRBJ1-4,NA,NA,TRBV6-5,TGTGCCAGCAGCCCAATGAGGTCTGTTGAAAAACTGTTTTTT,CASSPMRSVEKLFF
TRBJ2-1,NA,NA,TRBV7-8,TGTGCCAGCAGCTTAGGGAGTTCGTTAGCGGCCCTCTCCTACAATGAGCAGTTCTTC,CASSLGSSLAALSYNEQFF
TRBJ1-2,NA,many,TRBV29-1,TGCAGCGTTGGGCGACACCCCAGAGACGATTCTAACTATGGCTACACCTTC,CSVGRHPRDDSNYGYTF
TRBJ1-2,NA,NA,TRBV7-2,TGTGCCAGCAGCTCCCAGCCGGGACAAGGCGGCTACACCTTC,CASSSQPGQGGYTF
TRBJ2-7,TRBD2,NA,TRBV20-1,TGCAGTGCTAGTGGGCTAGCGGGAGGGCCGTCCTACGAGCAGTACTTC,CSASGLAGGPSYEQYF
TRBJ2-3,NA,NA,TRBV5-1,TGCGCCAGCAGCCGTCAACGGGACACGGATACGCAGTATTTT,CASSRQRDTDTQYF
TRBJ1-1,TRBD1,once,TRBV30,TGTGCCTGGGACAGGGTCATGAACACTGAAGCTTTCTTT,CAWDRVMNTEAFF
TRBJ2-5,NA,NA,TRBV7-9,TGTGCCACGACACTTTATGACAGGGCGGGGCAAGAGACCCAGTACTTC,CATTLYDRAGQETQYF
TRBJ2-2,TRBD1,NA,TRBV2,TGTGCCAGCACGGAACGACAGGGGACGAGCACCGGGGAGCTGTTTTTT,CASTERQGTSTGELFF
TRBJ2-3,NA,once,TRBV6-5,TGTGCCAGCAGTCCTGACAGAGCTAGCACAGATACGCAGTATTTT,CASSPDRASTDTQYF
TRBJ1-3,NA,NA,TRBV5-1,TGCGCCAGCAGCTTATCAGAAAATGGAAACACCATATATTTT,CASSLSENGNTIYF
TRBJ2-3,NA,NA,TRBV19,TGTGCCAGTATCGAAGACCAGGGCGCAGATACGCAGTATTTT,CASIEDQGADTQYF
TRBJ1-5,TRBD1,NA,TRBV7-6,TGTGCCAGCAGACCACACAGGGGTGATCAGCCCCAGCATTTT,CASRPHRGDQPQHF
TRBJ1-2,TRBD1,NA,TRBV6-1,TGTGCCAGCAGTGAAGCGCAGTCCGGGACAGGGCGCTATGGCTACACCTTC,CASSEAQSGTGRYGYTF
TRBJ2-2,TRBD1,NA,TRBV24-1,TGTGCCACCAGTGACCGTAGGCCGGACAGGCCCACCGGGGAGCTGTTTTTT,CATSDRRPDRPTGELFF
TRBJ2-3,NA,NA,TRBV10-1,TGCGCCAGCAGCCAACCTCGGGCGGGATCCACAGATACGCAGTATTTT,CASSQPRAGSTDTQYF
TRBJ2-7,NA,NA,TRBV2,TGTGCCAGCACGCAGGGTTCCTACGAGCAGTACTTC,CASTQGSYEQYF
TRBJ1-3,NA,NA,TRBV6-4,TGTGCCAGCATAACGGGTCGGGGAAACACCATATATTTT,CASITGRGNTIYF
TRBJ2-4,NA,NA,TRBV15,TGTGCCACCAGCAGAGCCACAGAGCTAGCCAAAAACATTCAGTACTTC,CATSRATELAKNIQYF
TRBJ1-1,NA,once,TRBV12-5,TGTGCTAGTGGTTTGAGGCAGGGGTACACTGAAGCTTTCTTT,CASGLRQGYTEAFF
TRBJ1-5,NA,NA,TRBV30,TGTGCCTGGAGTGTGGCGGTAGATCAGCCCCAGCATTTT,CAWSVAVDQPQHF
TRBJ1-2,NA,NA,TRBV5-1,TGCGCCAGCAGCTTGGGGTCGAGTGGCTACACCTTC,CASSLGSSGYTF
TRBJ1-1,NA,NA,TRBV7-8,TGTGCCAGCAGCTTAGCGAGTTATTCGGGGAAGACTCGTGAAGCTTTCTTT,CASSLASYSGKTREAFF
TRBJ2-7,TRBD2,NA,TRBV7-9,TGTGCCAGCAGCTTATTTCTAGCGGGAGTCTACGAGCAGTACTTC,CASSLFLAGVYEQYF
TRBJ1-3,NA,NA,TRBV30,TGTGCCTGGAGTGTACCCCGACAACCTTCTGGAAACACCATATATTTT,CAWSVPRQPSGNTIYF
TRBJ1-6,NA,NA,TRBV18,TGTGCCAGCTCGACCGGTGGAGGGGCTAGATCACCCCTCCACTTT,CASSTGGGARSPLHF
TRBJ2-7,TRBD1,once,TRBV6-5,TGTGCCAGCTCAATCACCGGGACAGGACCCTACGAGCAGTACTTC,CASSITGTGPYEQYF
TRBJ2-6,NA,once,TRBV7-8,TGTGCCAGCAGCTCCAGTCGCTCTGGGGCCAACGTCCTGACTTTC,CASSSSRSGANVLTF
TRBJ2-1,NA,NA,TRBV6-5,TGTGCCAGCAGTCAGCGAAATGAGCAGTTCTTC,CASSQRNEQFF
TRBJ1-6,NA,once,TRBV7-2,TGTGCCAGCAGCTTACGTACGTGGGTGGAGTCACCCCTCCACTTT,CASSLRTWVESPLHF
TRBJ2-3,TRBD2,NA,TRBV5-4,TGTGCCAGCAGCTTCCCCCAGGGACTAGCGGGACCTCGGGGAGATACGCAGTATTTT,CASSFPQGLAGPRGDTQYF
TRBJ2-4,TRBD2,NA,TRBV13,TGTGCCAGCAGCTTAAGGGGCGGGAGCCTAGCCAAAAACATTCAGTACTTC,CASSLRGGSLAKNIQYF
TRBJ1-4,NA,NA,TRBV28,TGTGCCAGCACCCCCCGGGACACGGGTTACGGTGAAAAACTGTTTTTT,CASTPRDTGYGEKLFF
TRBJ2-6,NA,NA,TRBV11-3,TGTGCCAGCAGCTTAGGGGGGACAACCTCTGGGGCCAACGTCCTGACTTTC,CASSLGGTTSGANVLTF
TRBJ2-7,NA,NA,TRBV5-4,TGTGCCAGCAGCTTGTCAGGGACCTACGAGCAGTACTTC,CASSLSGTYEQYF
TRBJ1-5,TRBD1,once,TRBV24-1,TGTGCCACCAGTGACCGAGGACAGGGCAATCAGCCCCAGCATTTT,CATSDRGQGNQPQHF
TRBJ2-7,TRBD2,NA,TRBV6-5,TGTGCCAGCAGTTACGGGGGGGAGAGAGTGAACGAGCAGTACTTC,CASSYGGERVNEQYF
TRBJ1-2,NA,NA,TRBV10-3,TGTGCCATCAGGGGGCAGGGTCCTAAGGTGGACTATGGCTACACCTTC,CAIRGQGPKVDYGYTF
TRBJ1-6,TRBD1,few,TRBV7-9,TGTGCCAGCAGCCCAGACAGGGCTTCACCCCTCCACTTT,CASSPDRASPLHF
TRBJ2-5,NA,NA,TRBV5-6,TGTGCCAGCAGCTTGGATATTTTAGGTGGGAGAAGGGAGACCCAGTACTTC,CASSLDILGGRRETQYF